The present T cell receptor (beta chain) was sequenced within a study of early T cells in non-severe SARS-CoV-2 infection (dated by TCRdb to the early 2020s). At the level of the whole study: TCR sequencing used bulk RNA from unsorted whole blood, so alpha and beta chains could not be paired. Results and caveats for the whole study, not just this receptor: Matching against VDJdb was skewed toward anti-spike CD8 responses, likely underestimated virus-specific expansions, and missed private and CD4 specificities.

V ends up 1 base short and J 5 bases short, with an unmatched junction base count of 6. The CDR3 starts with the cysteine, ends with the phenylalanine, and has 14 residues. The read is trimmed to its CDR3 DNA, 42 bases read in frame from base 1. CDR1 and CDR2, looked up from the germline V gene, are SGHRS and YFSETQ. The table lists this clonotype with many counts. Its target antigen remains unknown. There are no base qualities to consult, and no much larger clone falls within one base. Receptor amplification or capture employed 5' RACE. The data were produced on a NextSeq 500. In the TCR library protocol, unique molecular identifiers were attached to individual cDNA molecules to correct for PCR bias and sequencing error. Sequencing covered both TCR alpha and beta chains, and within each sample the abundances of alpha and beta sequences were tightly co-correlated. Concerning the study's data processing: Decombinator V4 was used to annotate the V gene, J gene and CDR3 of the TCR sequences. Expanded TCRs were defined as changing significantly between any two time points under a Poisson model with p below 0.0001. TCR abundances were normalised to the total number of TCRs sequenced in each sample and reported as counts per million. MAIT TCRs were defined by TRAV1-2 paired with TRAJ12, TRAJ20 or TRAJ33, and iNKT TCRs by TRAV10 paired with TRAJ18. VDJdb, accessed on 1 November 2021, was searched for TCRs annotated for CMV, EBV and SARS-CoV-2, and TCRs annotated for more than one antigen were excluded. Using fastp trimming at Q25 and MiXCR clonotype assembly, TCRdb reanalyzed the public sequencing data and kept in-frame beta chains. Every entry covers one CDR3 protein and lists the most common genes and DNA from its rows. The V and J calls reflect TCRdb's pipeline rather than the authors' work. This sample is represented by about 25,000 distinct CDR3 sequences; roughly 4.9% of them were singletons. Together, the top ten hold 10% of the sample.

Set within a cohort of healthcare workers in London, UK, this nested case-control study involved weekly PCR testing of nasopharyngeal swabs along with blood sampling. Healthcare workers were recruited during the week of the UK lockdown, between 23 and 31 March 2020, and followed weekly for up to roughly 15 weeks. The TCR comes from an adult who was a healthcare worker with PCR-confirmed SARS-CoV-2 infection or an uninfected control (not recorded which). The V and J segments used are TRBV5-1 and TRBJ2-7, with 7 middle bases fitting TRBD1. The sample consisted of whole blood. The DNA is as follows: TGCGCCAGCAGCTTGAGACAGGGTACCAACGAGCAGTACTTC. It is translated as CASSLRQGTNEQYF.